This passage covers 19 T cell receptor beta chains from one sample sequenced in a study of blood T cell repertoires in COVID-19. Assay: immunoSEQ multiplex PCR; the TCRdb copy retains only in-frame clones and omits some. The repertoire consists of hundreds of thousands of clones, with about nine tenths occurring once and the leading ten covering about 0.26%. The sequencing sample was made of peripheral blood. The receptors come from a woman aged 18 to 35 with acute or convalescent COVID-19.

This sequence joins TRBV6-2 or TRBV6-3 and TRBJ1-5, with 7 nucleotides matching TRBD1. V lost 2 bases to trimming and J lost 7 bases; unmatched junction nucleotides: 5. There are 14 residues in the CDR3. Per germline, CDR1 MNHEY and CDR2 SVGEGT. CDR3 bases: TGTGCCAGCAGTTACGTACAGGGGTCCCAGCCCCAGCATTTT. Encoded protein: CASSYVQGSQPQHF.

The chain uses TRBV6-2 or TRBV6-3 and TRBJ1-2; D might be TRBD1 (5 bases). Germline CDR1 and CDR2: MNHEY and SVGEGT. The V and J ends lost 0 bases and 8 bases respectively, with 10 bases between them. This CDR3 is 13 amino acids long. The CDR3 sequence: CASSYSAGRGYTF. CDR3 sequence (DNA): TGTGCCAGCAGTTACTCAGCGGGGCGCGGCTACACCTTC.

This rearrangement joins TRBV19 to TRBJ2-6, with 9 bases that match TRBD2. Germline V gene sequence: CDR1 LNHDA, CDR2 SQIVND (reference sequence). The trim removed 0 bases at V and 3 bases at J, leaving 9 bases unmatched. CDR3 length: 19 amino acids. The CDR3 is CASSIEPRGGGVGANVLTF. The CDR3 region has the DNA TGTGCCAGTAGTATAGAGCCTCGCGGGGGGGGCGTTGGGGCCAACGTCCTGACTTTC. The full variable domain, rest sourced from reference TRBV19 and TRBJ2-6, is DGGITQSPKYLFRKEGQNVTLSCEQNLNHDAMYWYRQDPGQGLRLIYYSQIVNDFQKGDIAEGYSVSREKKESFPLTVTSAQKNPTAFYLCASSIEPRGGGVGANVLTFGAGSRLTVL.

The rearrangement joins TRBV6-5 to TRBJ1-6; D possibly corresponds to TRBD1 (5 bases). CDR1 MNHEY and CDR2 SVGAGI come from the germline V gene. V lost 2 bases to trimming and J lost 7 bases, with 12 bases between them. This CDR3 spans 15 amino acids. For the CDR3, the DNA is TGTGCCAGCAGTTACGACTTGACAGTCAATTCACCCCTCCACTTT. Its translation is CASSYDLTVNSPLHF.

The chain uses TRBV12-3 or TRBV12-4 and TRBJ1-6; D perhaps matches TRBD1 (5 bases). This CDR3 comprises 13 residues. With 2 bases removed from V and 7 bases from J, the gap between germline ends came to 6 bases. CDR3 in amino acids: CASSLKGNSPLHF. In DNA form, the CDR3 reads TGTGCCAGCAGTTTAAAGGGGAATTCACCCCTCCACTTT.

The V and J genes are TRBV10-3 and TRBJ1-2; 7 bases are a match to TRBD1. Trimming took 2 bases from V and 8 from J; bases not matched to a gene: 11. Germline V CDR1 and CDR2: ENHRY, SYGVKD. The length of the CDR3 is 15 residues. The CDR3 sequence: CAISERGGSDLGYTF. The DNA of the CDR3 is TGTGCCATCAGTGAGAGAGGGGGCTCTGATCTAGGCTACACCTTC.

As regards this clone: The same CDR3 can be traced to other DNA sequences in this sample. This rearrangement joins TRBV27 to TRBJ2-7, with D tentatively TRBD1 (5 bases). Trimming pared 3 bases from V and 2 bases from J, leaving 8 bases between. Germline V lookup: CDR1 MNHEY, CDR2 SMNVEV (reference sequence). CDR3 length equals 13 residues. CDR3 in DNA: TGTGCCAGCAGTTTGTTAGGGGCCTACGAGCAGTACTTC. Translating it yields CASSLLGAYEQYF.

A remark on this clone: Other DNA sequences of this sample code for an identical CDR3. V usage is TRBV6-2 or TRBV6-3 and J usage is TRBJ2-3; 10 bases align to TRBD2. Per the germline V gene, CDR1 is MNHEY and CDR2 is SVGEGT. CDR3 length: 14 amino acids. The J segment lost 3 bases and the V segment lost 6 bases, leaving 3 bases of the junction unmatched. The CDR3 is CASSSGGATDTQYF. For the CDR3, the DNA is TGTGCCAGCAGCAGCGGGGGGGCGACAGATACGCAGTATTTT.

The CDR3, as DNA: TGTGCCAGCAGTTTAGACAGGGATAGCTCCTATAATTCACCCCTCCACTTT. Residues: CASSLDRDSSYNSPLHF. V is TRBV28 and J is TRBJ1-6; 7 bases line up with TRBD1. The CDR3 consists of 17 residues. The trim removed 2 bases at V and 0 bases at J, leaving 4 bases unmatched. Germline V gene sequence: CDR1 MDHEN, CDR2 SYDVKM.

This chain links TRBV27 with TRBJ1-6; D is perhaps TRBD1 (6 bases). CDR1 MNHEY and CDR2 SMNVEV come from the germline V gene (reference sequence). The CDR3 spans 15 residues. Trimming took off 1 base at V and 7 bases at J, with 11 bases between the two ends. The CDR3 loop reads CASSLLGALNSPLHF. The CDR3 DNA is TGTGCCAGCAGTTTATTGGGGGCGTTGAATTCACCCCTCCACTTT.

This chain connects TRBV13 to TRBJ2-3; 9 bases are shared with TRBD1. The germline V gene has CDR1 PRHDT and CDR2 FYEKMQ (reference sequence). There are 16 residues in the CDR3. V shed 4 bases and J 6 bases; nucleotides not matched to a gene: 11. CDR3 sequence reads: CASSSQGAATLDTQYF. The CDR3 nucleotides are TGTGCCAGCAGCTCACAGGGGGCCGCGACCCTGGATACGCAGTATTTT.

This clone was counted between two and nine times. This chain connects TRBV6-5 to TRBJ2-7; 9 nucleotides align to TRBD1. The junction had 9 bases not matched to a gene; V was cut back by 8 bases and J by 1 base. Germline V gene data show CDR1 as MNHEY and CDR2 as SVGAGI. This CDR3 contains 15 residues. CDR3 sequence reads: CASESQTGGSYEQYF. The DNA for the CDR3 is TGTGCCAGCGAATCGCAGACAGGGGGTTCCTACGAGCAGTACTTC.

This sequence joins TRBV19 and TRBJ1-1, with D tentatively TRBD1 (6 bases). The CDR3 contains 14 residues. CDR1 LNHDA and CDR2 SQIVND come from the germline V gene (reference sequence). The V end lost 4 bases, the J end lost 2 bases, and 11 bases lay between the germline ends. CDR3 in DNA: TGTGCCAGTAGTAAGGGACAAGATAACACTGAAGCTTTCTTT. Residues: CASSKGQDNTEAFF.

This chain links TRBV29-1 with TRBJ1-1, with 9 bases fitting TRBD1. CDR3 length equals 12 residues. Germline V gene sequence: CDR1 SQVTM, CDR2 ANQGSEA. J was trimmed by 8 bases and V by 2 bases; bases with no gene match: 3. The CDR3 DNA is TGCAGCGTTGAAACCGACAGGGGGGAAGCTTTCTTT. As protein: CSVETDRGEAFF.

This chain joins TRBV6-1 and TRBJ1-1; a weak D match, TRBD1 (5 bases). This CDR3 spans 14 amino acids. V was cut by 2 bases and J by 0 bases, with 7 bases left in between. Germline loops: CDR1 MNHNS, CDR2 SASEGT. CDR3 sequence: CASSEIQVNTEAFF. In nucleotides, the CDR3 is TGTGCCAGCAGTGAAATACAGGTGAACACTGAAGCTTTCTTT.

This clone appeared a single time. The chain has TRBV9 and TRBJ1-1, with D uncertain. V was trimmed by 0 bases and J by 3 bases, leaving 15 bases between them. CDR3 length equals 16 residues. Germline CDR1 and CDR2: SGDLS and YYNGEE. The CDR3, as DNA: TGTGCCAGCAGCGTAGTAATGAGGGCTATGGACACTGAAGCTTTCTTT. Translation: CASSVVMRAMDTEAFF.

The rearrangement links TRBV4-3 to TRBJ2-7; no clear D. Trimming stripped 1 base from V and 3 bases from J, with 10 bases between. Germline CDR1 and CDR2: LGHNA and YSLEER. The CDR3 runs to 14 residues. CDR3 sequence reads: CASSQGISYYEQYF. The CDR3 DNA follows: TGCGCCAGCAGCCAAGGCATCAGTTACTACGAGCAGTACTTC.

V and J are TRBV2 and TRBJ1-2; 7 positions agree with TRBD1. This CDR3 is 14 amino acids long. V was pared by 6 bases and J by 9 bases, with 13 bases of the junction left unmatched. The germline V gene encodes CDR1 SNHLY and CDR2 FYNNEI. The CDR3 loop reads CASRDSGTEESYTF. The CDR3 bases are TGTGCCAGCAGGGATTCCGGGACAGAGGAAAGCTACACCTTC.

The gene calls are TRBV7-6 and TRBJ1-4, with 9 positions matching TRBD1. There are 15 residues in the CDR3. Germline assignment: CDR1 SGHVS and CDR2 FNYEAQ. J was trimmed by 6 bases and V by 6 bases; bases with no gene match: 8. CDR3: CASSRDRGWDEKLFF. The CDR3, as DNA: TGTGCCAGCAGTCGCGACAGGGGGTGGGATGAAAAACTGTTTTTT.